This T cell receptor (beta chain) was recorded in a study of tumor and adjacent non-tumor tissue in lung cancer. Notes on the study in general: Tumor tissue had significantly higher TCR diversity than normal lung.

RNA was extracted from bulk tissue without any cell sorting. The CDR3 spans 13 residues. Per germline, CDR1 MDHEN and CDR2 SYDVKM. Trimming cost V 8 bases and J 7 bases; bases outside gene matches: 10. In the case of this clonotype: As yet, its antigen is unknown.

Three rounds of nested PCR, following a modified ARM-PCR protocol, produced the TCRbeta library. TCRdb redid the calling of the multiplex PCR reads with MiXCR, one entry per CDR3 protein. The table lists fewer than 120,000 distinct CDR3 sequences, over 75% of them singletons. This TCR came from a man in his 70s with non-small cell lung cancer. The chain recombines TRBV28 with TRBJ1-2; 7 bases line up with TRBD1. Sequenced input: lung tumor tissue. This CDR3 is CASGLARGGGYTF. CDR3 sequence (DNA): TGTGCCAGCGGTCTGGCCAGGGGGGGTGGCTACACCTTC.